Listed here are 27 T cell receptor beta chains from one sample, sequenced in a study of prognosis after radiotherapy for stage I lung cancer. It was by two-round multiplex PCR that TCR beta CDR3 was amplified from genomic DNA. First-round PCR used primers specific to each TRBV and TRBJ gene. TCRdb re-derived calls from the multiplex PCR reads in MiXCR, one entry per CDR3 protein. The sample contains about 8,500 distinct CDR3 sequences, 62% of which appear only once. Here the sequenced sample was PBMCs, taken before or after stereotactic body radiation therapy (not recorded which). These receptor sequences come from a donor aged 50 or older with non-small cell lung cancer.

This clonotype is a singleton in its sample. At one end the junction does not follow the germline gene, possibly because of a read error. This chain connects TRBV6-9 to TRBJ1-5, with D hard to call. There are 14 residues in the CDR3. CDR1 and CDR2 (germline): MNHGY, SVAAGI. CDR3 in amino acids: CASSYSYSSQPQHF. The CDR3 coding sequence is TGTGCCAGCAGTTACTCATATAGCAGTCAGCCCCAGCATTTT.

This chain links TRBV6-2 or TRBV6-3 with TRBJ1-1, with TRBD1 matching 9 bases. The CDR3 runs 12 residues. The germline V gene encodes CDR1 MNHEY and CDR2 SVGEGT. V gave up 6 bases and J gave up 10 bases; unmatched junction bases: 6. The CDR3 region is CASRTQGAGAFF. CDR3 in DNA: TGTGCCAGCAGGACACAGGGGGCAGGAGCTTTCTTT.

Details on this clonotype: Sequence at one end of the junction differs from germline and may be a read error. The CDR3 protein is CASSLGGRGYTVELFF. For the CDR3, the DNA is TGTGCCAGCAGCTTAGGAGGCAGGGGTTACACCGTGGAGCTGTTTTTT. The V gene is TRBV7-2, the J gene TRBJ2-2, with D maybe TRBD1 (6 bases). This CDR3 is 16 amino acids long. The germline CDR1 and CDR2 sequences are SGHTA and FQGNSA.

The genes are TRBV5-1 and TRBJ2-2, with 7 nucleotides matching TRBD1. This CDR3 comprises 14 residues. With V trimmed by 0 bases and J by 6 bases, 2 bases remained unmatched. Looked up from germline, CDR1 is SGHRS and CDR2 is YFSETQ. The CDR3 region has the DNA TGCGCCAGCAGCTTGGTTCAGGGGGCCGGGGAGCTGTTTTTT. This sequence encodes CASSLVQGAGELFF.

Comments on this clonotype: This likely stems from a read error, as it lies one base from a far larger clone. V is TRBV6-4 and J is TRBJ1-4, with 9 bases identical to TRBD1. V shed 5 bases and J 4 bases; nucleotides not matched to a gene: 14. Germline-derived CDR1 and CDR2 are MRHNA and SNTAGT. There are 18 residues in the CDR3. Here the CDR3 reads CASSSTGGPLALNEKLFF. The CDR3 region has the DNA TGTGCCAGCAGTTCGACAGGGGGGCCGCTGGCCCTTAATGAAAAACTGTTTTTT.

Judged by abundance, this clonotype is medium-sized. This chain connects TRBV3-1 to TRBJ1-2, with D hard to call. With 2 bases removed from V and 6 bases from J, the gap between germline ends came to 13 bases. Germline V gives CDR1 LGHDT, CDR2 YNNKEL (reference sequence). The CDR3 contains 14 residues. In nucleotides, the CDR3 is TGTGCCAGCAGCCAACTTCTAGGGCGGGATGGCTACACCTTC. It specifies CASSQLLGRDGYTF.

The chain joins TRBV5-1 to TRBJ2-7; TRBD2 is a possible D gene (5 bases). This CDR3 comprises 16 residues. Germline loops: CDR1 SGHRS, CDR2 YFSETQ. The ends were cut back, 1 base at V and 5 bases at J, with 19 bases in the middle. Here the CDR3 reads CASSLRALVGVNEQYF. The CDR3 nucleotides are TGCGCCAGCAGCTTGCGGGCACTAGTTGGGGTCAACGAGCAGTACTTC.

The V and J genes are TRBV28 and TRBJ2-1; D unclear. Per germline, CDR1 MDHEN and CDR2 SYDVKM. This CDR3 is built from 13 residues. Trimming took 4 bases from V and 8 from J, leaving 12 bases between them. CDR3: CASSSLAGDEQFF. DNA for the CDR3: TGTGCCAGCAGTTCCTTAGCAGGAGATGAGCAGTTCTTC.

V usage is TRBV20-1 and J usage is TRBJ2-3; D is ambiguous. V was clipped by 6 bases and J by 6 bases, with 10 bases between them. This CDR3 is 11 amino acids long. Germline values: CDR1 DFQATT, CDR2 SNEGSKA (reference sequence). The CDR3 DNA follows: TGCAGTGCACTCATTCAGGATACGCAGTATTTT. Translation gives CSALIQDTQYF.

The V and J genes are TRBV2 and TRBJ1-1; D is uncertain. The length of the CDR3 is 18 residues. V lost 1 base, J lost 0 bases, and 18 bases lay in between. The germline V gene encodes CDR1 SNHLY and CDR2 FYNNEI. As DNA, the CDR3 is TGTGCCAGCAGTGAAGGCGCCGTTGGTACAAGCATGAACACTGAAGCTTTCTTT. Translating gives CASSEGAVGTSMNTEAFF.

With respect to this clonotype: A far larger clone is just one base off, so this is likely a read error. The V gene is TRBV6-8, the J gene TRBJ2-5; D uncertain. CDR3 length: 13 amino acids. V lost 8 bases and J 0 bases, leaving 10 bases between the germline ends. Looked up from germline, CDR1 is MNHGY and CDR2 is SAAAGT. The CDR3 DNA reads TGTGCCAGCCGCATCCCTAACCAAGAGACCCAGTACTTC. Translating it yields CASRIPNQETQYF.

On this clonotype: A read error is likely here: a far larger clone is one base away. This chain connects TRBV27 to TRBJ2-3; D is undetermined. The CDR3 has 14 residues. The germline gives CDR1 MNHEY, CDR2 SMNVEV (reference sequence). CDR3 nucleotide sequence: TGTGCCGGCAGTTTGTTTGCGGTTAAAGATACGCAGTATTTT. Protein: CAGSLFAVKDTQYF.

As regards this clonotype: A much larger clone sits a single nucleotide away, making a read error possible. In nucleotides, the CDR3 is TGTGCCAGCAGCTCTCCCATCGGGGGTGTGGCCGAGCAGTACTTC. Translation: CASSSPIGGVAEQYF. The J gene is TRBJ2-7, the V gene TRBV9; D may be TRBD2 (6 bases). The CDR3 spans 15 residues. Per the germline V gene, CDR1 is SGDLS and CDR2 is YYNGEE. The ends were cut back, 4 bases at V and 6 bases at J, with 20 bases in the middle.

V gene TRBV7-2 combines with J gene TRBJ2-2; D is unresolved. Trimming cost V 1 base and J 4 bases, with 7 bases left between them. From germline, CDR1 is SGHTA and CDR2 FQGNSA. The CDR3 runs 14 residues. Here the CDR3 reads CASSLVVFTGELFF. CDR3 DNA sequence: TGTGCCAGCAGCTTAGTGGTGTTCACCGGGGAGCTGTTTTTT.

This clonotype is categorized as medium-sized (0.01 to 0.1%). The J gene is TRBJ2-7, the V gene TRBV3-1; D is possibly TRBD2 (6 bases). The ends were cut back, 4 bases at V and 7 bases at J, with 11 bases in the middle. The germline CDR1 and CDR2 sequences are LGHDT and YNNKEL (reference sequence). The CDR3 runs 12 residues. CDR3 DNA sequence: TGTGCCAGCAGCCGGTATGGAGGGGAGCAGTACTTC. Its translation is CASSRYGGEQYF.

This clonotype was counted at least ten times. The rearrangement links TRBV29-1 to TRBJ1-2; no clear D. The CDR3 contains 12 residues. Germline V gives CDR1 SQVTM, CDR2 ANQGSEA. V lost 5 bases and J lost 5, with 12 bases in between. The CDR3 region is CSVLGQDYGYTF. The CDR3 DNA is TGCAGCGTTCTGGGTCAAGATTATGGCTACACCTTC. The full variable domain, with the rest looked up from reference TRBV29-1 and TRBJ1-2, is SAVISQKPSRDICQRGTSLTIQCQVDSQVTMMFWYRQQPGQSLTLIATANQGSEATYESGFVIDKFPISRPNLTFSTLTVSNMSPEDSSIYLCSVLGQDYGYTFGSGTRLTVV.

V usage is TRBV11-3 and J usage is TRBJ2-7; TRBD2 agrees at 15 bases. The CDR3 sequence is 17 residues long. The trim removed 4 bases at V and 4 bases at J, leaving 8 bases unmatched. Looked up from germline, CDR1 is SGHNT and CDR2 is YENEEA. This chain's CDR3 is CASSSLGLAGGWYEQYF. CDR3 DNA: TGTGCCAGCAGCTCCCTGGGACTAGCGGGAGGATGGTACGAGCAGTACTTC.

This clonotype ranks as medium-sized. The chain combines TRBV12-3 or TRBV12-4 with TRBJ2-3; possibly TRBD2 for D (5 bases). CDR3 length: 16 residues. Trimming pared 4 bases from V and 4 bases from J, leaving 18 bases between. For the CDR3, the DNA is TGTGCCAGCAGTTCAGAACTAGAGGTCTGGCCAGATACGCAGTATTTT. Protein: CASSSELEVWPDTQYF.

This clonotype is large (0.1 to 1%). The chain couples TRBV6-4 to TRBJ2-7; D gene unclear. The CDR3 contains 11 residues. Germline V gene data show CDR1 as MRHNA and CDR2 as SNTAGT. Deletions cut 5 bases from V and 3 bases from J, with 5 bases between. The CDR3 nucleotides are TGTGCCAGCAGTTCGCACTACGAGCAGTACTTC. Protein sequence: CASSSHYEQYF.

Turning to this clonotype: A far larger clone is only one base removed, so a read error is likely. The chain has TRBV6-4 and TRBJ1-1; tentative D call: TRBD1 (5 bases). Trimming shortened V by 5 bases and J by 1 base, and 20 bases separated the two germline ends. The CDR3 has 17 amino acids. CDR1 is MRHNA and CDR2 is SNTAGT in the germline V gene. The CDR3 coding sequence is TGTGCCAGCAGTTACCCCCCGGTGAGGGGAGAGAACACTGAAGCTTTCTTT. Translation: CASSYPPVRGENTEAFF.

In nucleotides, the CDR3 is TGTGCCAGCAGCTGGGTGAGGCCTTTCGAGGGCACCATATATTTT. This encodes CASSWVRPFEGTIYF. This chain uses TRBV7-9 with TRBJ1-3; D gene unclear. Between the trimmed V and J ends, which lost 4 bases and 9 bases, there was a span of 19 bases. The CDR3 has 15 amino acids. Germline V gene lookup returns CDR1 SEHNR and CDR2 FQNEAQ (reference sequence).

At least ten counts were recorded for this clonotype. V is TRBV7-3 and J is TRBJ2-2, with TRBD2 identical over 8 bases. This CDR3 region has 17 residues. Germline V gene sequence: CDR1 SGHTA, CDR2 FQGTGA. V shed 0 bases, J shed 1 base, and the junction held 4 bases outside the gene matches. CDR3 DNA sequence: TGTGCCAGCAGCTTAACGGGGGCGGGAGGGAACACCGGGGAGCTGTTTTTT. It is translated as CASSLTGAGGNTGELFF.

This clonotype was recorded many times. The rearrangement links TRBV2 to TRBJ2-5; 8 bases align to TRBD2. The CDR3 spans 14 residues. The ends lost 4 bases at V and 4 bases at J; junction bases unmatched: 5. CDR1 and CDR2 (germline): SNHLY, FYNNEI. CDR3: CASSAAGGLETQYF. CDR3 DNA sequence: TGTGCCAGCAGTGCGGCGGGAGGATTAGAGACCCAGTACTTC.

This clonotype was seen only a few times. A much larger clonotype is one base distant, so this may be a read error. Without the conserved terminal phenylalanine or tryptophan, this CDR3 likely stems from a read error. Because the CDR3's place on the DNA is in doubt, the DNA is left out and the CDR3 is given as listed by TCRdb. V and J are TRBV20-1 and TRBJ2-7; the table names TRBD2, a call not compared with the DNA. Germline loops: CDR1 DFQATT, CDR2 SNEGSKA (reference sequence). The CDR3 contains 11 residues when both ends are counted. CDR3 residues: CSARVGGRMYL.

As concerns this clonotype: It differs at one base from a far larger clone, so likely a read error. The CDR3 DNA is TGTGCCGGCAGTTTGCAGGAGAGCATACACGAGCAGTACTTC. Protein: CAGSLQESIHEQYF. The chain recombines TRBV12-5 with TRBJ2-7; D not certain. The CDR3 totals 14 residues. CDR1 is LGHNT and CDR2 is FRNRAP in the germline V gene.

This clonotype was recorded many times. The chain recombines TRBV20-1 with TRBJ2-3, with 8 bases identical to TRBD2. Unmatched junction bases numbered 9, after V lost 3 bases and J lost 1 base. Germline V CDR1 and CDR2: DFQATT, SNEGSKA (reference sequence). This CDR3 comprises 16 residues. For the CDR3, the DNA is TGCAGTGCTAGCCCCGGGGGGGGGGGCCGCACAGATACGCAGTATTTT. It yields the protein CSASPGGGGRTDTQYF.

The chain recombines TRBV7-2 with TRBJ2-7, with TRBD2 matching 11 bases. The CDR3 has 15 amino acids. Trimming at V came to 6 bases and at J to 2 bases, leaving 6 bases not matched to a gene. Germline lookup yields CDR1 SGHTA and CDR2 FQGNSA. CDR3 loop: CASSLTSGKAYEQYF. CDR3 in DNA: TGTGCCAGCAGTTTGACTAGCGGGAAAGCCTACGAGCAGTACTTC.